Listed below are T cell receptor beta chains from one sample, sequenced in a study of T cells after yellow fever vaccination. TCRdb passed the 5' RACE reads through MiXCR, listing each CDR3 protein once. The sample lists fewer than 350,000 distinct CDR3 sequences, approximately 3.8% occurring once. The source was PBMCs, collected on the day of the yellow fever booster vaccination. These receptors all come from a man aged 18 to 30 who received the YFV17D yellow fever vaccine. CDR3s include the opening cysteine and the closing phenylalanine or tryptophan. D genes are given only for firm matches. Expanded clones get a size class; other rows say once, few or many, or leave the size out.

NA,many,TRBJ1-6,TRBV7-2,CASSLEQSNSPLHF,TGTGCCAGCAGCTTAGAACAGAGTAATTCACCCCTCCACTTT
TRBD1,many,TRBJ2-3,TRBV4-2,CASSQDARGSRDTQYF,TGTGCCAGCAGCCAAGACGCCAGGGGGTCTCGGGATACGCAGTATTTT
NA,many,TRBJ2-2,TRBV7-2,CASSPQALVNTGELFF,TGTGCCAGCAGCCCCCAAGCACTGGTGAACACCGGGGAGCTGTTTTTT
TRBD2,NA,TRBJ2-2,TRBV6-5,CASSQGLAGGSDTGELFF,TGTGCCAGCAGCCAGGGACTAGCGGGGGGGTCTGACACCGGGGAGCTGTTTTTT
TRBD2,many,TRBJ2-2,TRBV4-1,CASSFLTLLADPTGELFF,TGCGCCAGCAGCTTCCTTACTTTACTAGCGGATCCCACCGGGGAGCTGTTTTTT
NA,NA,TRBJ1-1,TRBV7-2,CASSLVPEVNTEAFF,TGTGCCAGCAGCTTAGTGCCGGAGGTCAACACTGAAGCTTTCTTT
TRBD1,few,TRBJ2-1,TRBV4-3,CASSQGQGTNEQFF,TGCGCCAGCAGCCAGGGACAGGGAACCAATGAGCAGTTCTTC
TRBD2,many,TRBJ2-5,TRBV19,CASSMTSGGLTTQYF,TGTGCCAGTAGTATGACTAGCGGGGGGCTTACAACCCAGTACTTC
TRBD2,few,TRBJ2-1,TRBV5-1,CASSFGLAGSSYNEQFF,TGCGCCAGCAGCTTTGGGCTAGCGGGGAGCTCCTACAATGAGCAGTTCTTC
TRBD2,many,TRBJ2-5,TRBV7-2,CASSLSSSGGVQETQYF,TGTGCCAGCAGCTTATCGTCTAGCGGGGGGGTACAAGAGACCCAGTACTTC
NA,many,TRBJ1-1,TRBV7-2,CASSALRNTEAFF,TGTGCCAGCAGCGCCCTCAGGAACACTGAAGCTTTCTTT
NA,many,TRBJ2-1,TRBV19,CASAWGRSYNEQFF,TGTGCCAGTGCATGGGGTCGCTCCTACAATGAGCAGTTCTTC
NA,NA,TRBJ2-1,TRBV7-6,CASSLVGQGEQFF,TGTGCCAGCAGCTTAGTTGGTCAGGGAGAGCAGTTCTTC
NA,many,TRBJ1-4,TRBV6-2/TRBV6-3,CASRNLRWEKLFF,TGTGCCAGCAGGAACCTTCGCTGGGAAAAACTGTTTTTT
NA,few,TRBJ1-2,TRBV4-3,CASSGEGLYGYTF,TGCGCCAGCAGCGGGGAGGGGTTGTATGGCTACACCTTC
NA,few,TRBJ2-1,TRBV20-1,CSARQGRFWKFF,TGCAGTGCTAGACAGGGGCGATTTTGGAAGTTCTTC
NA,few,TRBJ1-2,TRBV7-9,CASSSAAGAPNGYTF,TGTGCCAGCAGCTCAGCAGCGGGGGCGCCGAATGGCTACACCTTC
NA,many,TRBJ2-7,TRBV6-5,CASSGANEQYF,TGTGCCAGCAGCGGGGCAAACGAGCAGTACTTC
NA,few,TRBJ1-2,TRBV10-3,CAIAPEAVYGYTF,TGTGCCATCGCCCCGGAGGCCGTCTATGGCTACACCTTC
TRBD1,many,TRBJ1-1,TRBV7-2,CASSLWSGAGGTEAFF,TGTGCCAGCAGCTTATGGTCCGGGGCAGGGGGCACTGAAGCTTTCTTT